These 13 T cell receptor beta chains came from one sample sequenced in a study of blood T cell repertoires in COVID-19. Assay used: immunoSEQ multiplex PCR; TCRdb lists only in-frame clones, some missing. The table has roughly 380,000 clones, 75% to 90% seen once; the top ten hold approximately 3.7%. Sequenced sample: peripheral blood. These receptors were obtained from a young woman with acute or convalescent COVID-19.

The J gene is TRBJ2-1, the V gene TRBV9; 7 nucleotides line up with TRBD2. With V trimmed by 0 bases and J by 10 bases, 1 base remained unmatched. Germline V CDR1 and CDR2: SGDLS, YYNGEE. The CDR3 consists of 12 residues. The CDR3 here is CASSVGGGEQFF. CDR3 DNA: TGTGCCAGCAGCGTAGGCGGGGGAGAGCAGTTCTTC.

The CDR3 DNA follows: TGTGCCAGCAGAACCCTGCGGGTCGCAGATACGCAGTATTTT. Amino acids: CASRTLRVADTQYF. The chain employs TRBV28 and TRBJ2-3, with D tentatively TRBD2 (5 bases). The V gene lost 6 bases and the J gene lost 4 bases, with 14 bases spanning the gap. This CDR3 contains 14 residues. Germline V gene sequence: CDR1 MDHEN, CDR2 SYDVKM.

V gene TRBV14 combines with J gene TRBJ2-7; tentatively, D is TRBD1 (6 bases). Germline CDR1 is SGHDN and CDR2 is FVKESK. Trimming took 4 bases from V and 0 from J, leaving 25 bases between them. The CDR3 runs 19 residues. In DNA, the CDR3 is TGTGCCAGCAGCCCGCCAATACTTCCGGGACACCTTGACTCCTACGAGCAGTACTTC. It codes for CASSPPILPGHLDSYEQYF.

The genes are TRBV2 and TRBJ1-2; a possible D gene is TRBD1 (5 bases). CDR1 and CDR2 (germline): SNHLY, FYNNEI. The CDR3 is made up of 14 amino acids. The V end was cut by 4 bases, the J end by 3 bases, with 12 bases between. This CDR3 is CASSGRGTDYGYTF. In nucleotides, the CDR3 is TGTGCCAGCAGTGGAAGGGGAACGGACTATGGCTACACCTTC.

This clone has just one count. The chain has TRBV9 and TRBJ1-2, with 7 bases identical to TRBD1. Trimming took 4 bases from V and 4 from J; bases not matched to a gene: 10. There are 15 residues in the CDR3. Germline-derived CDR1 and CDR2 are SGDLS and YYNGEE. CDR3 DNA sequence: TGTGCCAGCAGCCCACCCGGGACAGCTTTCTATGGCTACACCTTC. It specifies CASSPPGTAFYGYTF.

The chain carries TRBV2 and TRBJ2-5, with D maybe TRBD1 (5 bases). V was shortened by 11 bases and J by 4 bases, with 23 bases between the two germline ends. The CDR3 covers 15 residues. Germline V CDR1 and CDR2: SNHLY, FYNNEI. The CDR3, as DNA: TGTGCCTGCCGGGCTGGGGCATCAATAGGAGAGACCCAGTACTTC. Its translation is CACRAGASIGETQYF.

This chain links TRBV28 with TRBJ1-3; no definite D call. The germline V gene encodes CDR1 MDHEN and CDR2 SYDVKM. Between the trimmed V and J ends, which lost 5 bases and 4 bases, there was a span of 15 bases. The CDR3 has 15 residues. The CDR3 DNA follows: TGTGCCAGCAGTGGGCGGGGATCGGGGGGAAACACCATATATTTT. Translation: CASSGRGSGGNTIYF.

V usage is TRBV18 and J usage is TRBJ2-7; 13 bases match TRBD2. The CDR3 runs 15 residues. The V and J ends lost 5 bases and 5 bases, in that order; junction bases with no gene match: 6. In germline, CDR1 is KGHSH, CDR2 LQKENI. The CDR3 DNA reads TGTGCCAGCTCAGCACTAGCGGGAGGGCGTAACGAGCAGTACTTC. Protein sequence: CASSALAGGRNEQYF. The complete variable domain, with remaining parts taken from reference TRBV18 and TRBJ2-7, reads NAGVMQNPRHLVRRRGQEARLRCSPMKGHSHVYWYRQLPEEGLKFMVYLQKENIIDESGMPKERFSAEFPKEGPSILRIQQVVRGDSAAYFCASSALAGGRNEQYFGPGTRLTVT.

This chain links TRBV19 with TRBJ2-1, with 13 bases that match TRBD2. CDR1 and CDR2 from the germline V gene are LNHDA and SQIVND (reference sequence). The CDR3 extends over 13 amino acids. Unmatched junction bases numbered 2, after V lost 5 bases and J lost 10 bases. The CDR3 DNA reads as TGTGCCAGTAGTGGGACTAGCGGGGTCGAGCAGTTCTTC. It yields the protein CASSGTSGVEQFF.

The gene calls are TRBV19 and TRBJ1-5; 9 bases align to TRBD1. V lost 9 bases, J lost 5 bases, and 8 bases stayed unmatched. The germline V gene encodes CDR1 LNHDA and CDR2 SQIVND (reference sequence). The CDR3 has 14 amino acids. The CDR3 region is CARGTGRVDQPQHF. The CDR3 region has the DNA TGTGCCAGGGGGACAGGGAGGGTTGATCAGCCCCAGCATTTT.

This clone has just one count. The chain combines TRBV7-9 with TRBJ2-3; D remains ambiguous. The CDR3 loop spans 12 amino acids. V was clipped by 4 bases and J by 0 bases, with 2 bases between them. Germline assignment: CDR1 SEHNR and CDR2 FQNEAQ (reference sequence). CDR3 DNA sequence: TGTGCCAGCAGCTCGAGCACAGATACGCAGTATTTT. This encodes CASSSSTDTQYF.

The chain has TRBV11-1 and TRBJ2-1, with D perhaps matching TRBD1 (6 bases). There are 16 residues in the CDR3. Per germline, CDR1 SGHAT and CDR2 FQDESV (reference sequence). Trimming cost V 1 base and J 0 bases, with 10 bases left between them. CDR3 bases: TGTGCCAGCAGCTTAGGTCAGACAGGCTCCTACAATGAGCAGTTCTTC. Its protein product is CASSLGQTGSYNEQFF.

The chain recombines TRBV7-2 with TRBJ1-1; 8 bases match TRBD1. Germline loops: CDR1 SGHTA, CDR2 FQGNSA. Losses at the gene ends were 4 bases for V and 2 bases for J; bases not matched to a gene: 3. This CDR3 region has 14 residues. The CDR3 region is CASSSGQGNTEAFF. The CDR3 nucleotides read TGTGCCAGCAGCTCCGGACAGGGAAACACTGAAGCTTTCTTT.